A selection of T cell receptor beta chains follows, all from one sample in a study of response to subunit inactivated influenza vaccine. Each CDR3 protein gets one entry after TCRdb re-called the RT-PCR reads with MiXCR. The sample lists 700,000 to 900,000 distinct CDR3 sequences, less than 25% seen once, with 9.5% to 13% in the top ten. The material was PBMCs from blood, obtained more than 4 days after vaccination. These receptors all come from a man in his fifties who received an inactivated influenza vaccine. Each CDR3 is given with its conserved first and last residue. The order of the fields is V gene, J gene, D gene, clone size, CDR3 protein, CDR3 DNA. A D gene is named only where the DNA matches it firmly. A clone size is listed for some rows: how often the clone was seen (once, few, many), or a class if it is expanded.

V: TRBV11-2; J: TRBJ2-4; D: NA; size: NA; CDR3: CASSLSGQGNIQYF; DNA: TGTGCCAGCAGCTTGTCGGGCCAGGGAAACATTCAGTACTTC
V: TRBV24-1; J: TRBJ2-3; D: TRBD2; size: few; CDR3: CATSGAGGSTDTQYF; DNA: TGTGCCACCAGTGGGGCGGGGGGGAGCACAGATACGCAGTATTTT
V: TRBV2; J: TRBJ2-2; D: NA; size: few; CDR3: CASSERPMNTGELFF; DNA: TGTGCCAGCAGTGAAAGGCCCATGAACACCGGGGAGCTGTTTTTT
V: TRBV5-1; J: TRBJ2-3; D: TRBD1; size: NA; CDR3: CASSFGTGLTDTQYF; DNA: TGCGCCAGCAGCTTCGGGACAGGGTTGACAGATACGCAGTATTTT
V: TRBV20-1; J: TRBJ2-3; D: NA; size: few; CDR3: CSAPSGGLSTDTQYF; DNA: TGCAGTGCTCCAAGTGGGGGACTGAGCACAGATACGCAGTATTTT
V: TRBV6-1; J: TRBJ1-2; D: TRBD1; size: few; CDR3: CASSNNGPGGPISRDGYTF; DNA: TGTGCCAGCAGTAATAACGGTCCAGGGGGCCCTATATCTCGTGATGGCTACACCTTC
V: TRBV4-3; J: TRBJ2-5; D: NA; size: NA; CDR3: CASSQDVWDWETQYF; DNA: TGCGCCAGCAGCCAAGATGTGTGGGATTGGGAGACCCAGTACTTC
V: TRBV7-8; J: TRBJ2-7; D: NA; size: few; CDR3: CASSLVTNQQYF; DNA: TGTGCCAGCAGTTTAGTTACAAACCAGCAGTACTTC
V: TRBV20-1; J: TRBJ1-2; D: NA; size: few; CDR3: CSADAPYGYTF; DNA: TGCAGTGCTGACGCTCCTTATGGCTACACCTTC
V: TRBV7-9; J: TRBJ1-1; D: NA; size: NA; CDR3: CATPGLGTEAFF; DNA: TGTGCCACCCCGGGCCTTGGGACTGAAGCTTTCTTT
V: TRBV3-1; J: TRBJ2-1; D: NA; size: NA; CDR3: CASSQGLETNNEQFF; DNA: TGTGCCAGCAGCCAAGGACTAGAGACTAACAATGAGCAGTTCTTC
V: TRBV30; J: TRBJ2-7; D: NA; size: NA; CDR3: CAWSGAGGVYEQYF; DNA: TGTGCCTGGAGCGGGGCAGGGGGGGTGTACGAGCAGTACTTC
V: TRBV4-2; J: TRBJ2-5; D: NA; size: few; CDR3: CASSQRTSETQYF; DNA: TGTGCCAGCAGCCAAAGGACTTCAGAGACCCAGTACTTC
V: TRBV20-1; J: TRBJ2-5; D: TRBD2; size: NA; CDR3: CSARAAGRGEAQYF; DNA: TGCAGTGCTAGGGCCGCGGGACGGGGGGAGGCCCAGTACTTC
V: TRBV29-1; J: TRBJ2-3; D: TRBD2; size: few; CDR3: CSVERPTSGRADTQYF; DNA: TGCAGCGTTGAACGGCCGACTAGCGGGAGGGCAGATACGCAGTATTTT
V: TRBV28; J: TRBJ2-7; D: TRBD2; size: NA; CDR3: CASSSSGTNLYEQYF; DNA: TGTGCCAGCAGTTCCTCCGGGACTAACCTCTACGAGCAGTACTTC
V: TRBV7-8; J: TRBJ2-1; D: NA; size: NA; CDR3: CASSLDETEQFF; DNA: TGTGCCAGCAGCTTAGACGAGACTGAGCAGTTCTTC
V: TRBV5-1; J: TRBJ2-3; D: TRBD2; size: few; CDR3: CASSPWTSGRAAGDTQYF; DNA: TGCGCCAGCAGCCCCTGGACTAGCGGGAGGGCGGCAGGAGATACGCAGTATTTT
V: TRBV5-1; J: TRBJ1-1; D: NA; size: NA; CDR3: CASRFREGNTEAFF; DNA: TGCGCCAGCAGATTCCGGGAGGGAAACACTGAAGCTTTCTTT
V: TRBV20-1; J: TRBJ2-7; D: TRBD2; size: NA; CDR3: CSASSPGRAYEQYF; DNA: TGCAGTGCTAGCTCGCCAGGGAGGGCCTACGAGCAGTACTTC
V: TRBV20-1; J: TRBJ2-1; D: TRBD1; size: few; CDR3: CSASDRGLLNEQFF; DNA: TGCAGTGCCTCCGACAGGGGGCTCTTGAATGAGCAGTTCTTC
V: TRBV10-3; J: TRBJ1-6; D: NA; size: few; CDR3: CATYNGSKLHF; DNA: TGTGCCACTTACAACGGGAGTAAACTCCACTTT
V: TRBV29-1; J: TRBJ2-7; D: TRBD1; size: NA; CDR3: CSVEDRTGGNYEQYF; DNA: TGCAGCGTTGAAGATAGGACAGGGGGGAACTACGAGCAGTACTTC
V: TRBV20-1; J: TRBJ1-6; D: TRBD1; size: few; CDR3: CSARIAGQNNSPLHF; DNA: TGCAGTGCTAGGATAGCGGGACAGAATAATTCACCCCTCCACTTT
V: TRBV5-1; J: TRBJ2-7; D: NA; size: many; CDR3: CASSLVYGYEQYF; DNA: TGCGCCAGCAGCTTGGTATATGGATACGAGCAGTACTTC
V: TRBV5-1; J: TRBJ1-2; D: NA; size: few; CDR3: CASSLTNAILNYGYTF; DNA: TGCGCCAGCAGCCTGACCAACGCGATTCTAAACTATGGCTACACCTTC
V: TRBV20-1; J: TRBJ2-2; D: TRBD1; size: few; CDR3: CSATQGADTGELFF; DNA: TGCAGTGCTACACAGGGGGCTGACACCGGGGAGCTGTTTTTT
V: TRBV29-1; J: TRBJ2-7; D: NA; size: few; CDR3: CSVDLGGGYEQYF; DNA: TGCAGCGTTGATTTAGGGGGAGGCTACGAGCAGTACTTC
V: TRBV20-1; J: TRBJ2-1; D: NA; size: NA; CDR3: CSASWERNEQFF; DNA: TGCAGTGCCTCATGGGAGAGAAATGAGCAGTTCTTC
V: TRBV15; J: TRBJ1-6; D: TRBD1; size: NA; CDR3: CATSGATGQLSYNSPLHF; DNA: TGTGCCACCAGCGGAGCGACGGGACAGCTCTCCTATAATTCACCCCTCCACTTT
V: TRBV4-1; J: TRBJ1-2; D: NA; size: few; CDR3: CASSQDQGRIYGYTF; DNA: TGCGCCAGCAGCCAAGATCAGGGCCGCATCTATGGCTACACCTTC
V: TRBV6-5; J: TRBJ2-7; D: NA; size: NA; CDR3: CASSFGDRTYEQYF; DNA: TGTGCCAGCAGTTTTGGTGATCGGACCTACGAGCAGTACTTC
V: TRBV6-5; J: TRBJ1-6; D: NA; size: few; CDR3: CASSNGTPSSPLHF; DNA: TGTGCCAGCAGTAACGGGACGCCCAGTTCACCCCTCCACTTT
V: TRBV7-3; J: TRBJ2-7; D: NA; size: many; CDR3: CASSPSAGYEQYF; DNA: TGTGCCAGCAGCCCCTCCGCAGGGTACGAGCAGTACTTC
V: TRBV5-1; J: TRBJ2-3; D: NA; size: NA; CDR3: CASSLPAASSTDTQYF; DNA: TGCGCCAGCAGCTTGCCCGCGGCTTCGAGCACAGATACGCAGTATTTT
V: TRBV5-1; J: TRBJ2-5; D: NA; size: NA; CDR3: CASSLAGWGKAETQYF; DNA: TGCGCCAGCAGCTTGGCAGGCTGGGGGAAGGCAGAGACCCAGTACTTC
V: TRBV4-2; J: TRBJ2-6; D: TRBD1; size: few; CDR3: CASSRGDSLSGANVLTF; DNA: TGTGCCAGCAGCCGTGGGGACAGCCTCTCTGGGGCCAACGTCCTGACTTTC
V: TRBV6-1; J: TRBJ2-1; D: TRBD2; size: NA; CDR3: CASRKSLAGGPDEQFF; DNA: TGTGCCAGCAGAAAGTCACTAGCGGGAGGGCCCGATGAGCAGTTCTTC
V: TRBV4-2; J: TRBJ2-7; D: NA; size: few; CDR3: CASSRSGGRGGEQYF; DNA: TGTGCCAGCAGCCGTAGTGGAGGGAGGGGGGGCGAGCAGTACTTC
V: TRBV29-1; J: TRBJ1-1; D: NA; size: NA; CDR3: CSFTGVDTEAFF; DNA: TGCAGCTTTACCGGGGTCGACACTGAAGCTTTCTTT
V: TRBV10-3; J: TRBJ2-3; D: TRBD1; size: NA; CDR3: CAHRADRGPGDTQYF; DNA: TGTGCCCACCGTGCGGACAGGGGCCCGGGAGATACGCAGTATTTT
V: TRBV25-1; J: TRBJ2-3; D: TRBD2; size: NA; CDR3: CASSILAGGFTDTQYF; DNA: TGTGCCAGCAGTATCCTAGCGGGAGGGTTCACAGATACGCAGTATTTT
V: TRBV9; J: TRBJ2-7; D: TRBD1; size: NA; CDR3: CASSNRQGFYEQYF; DNA: TGTGCCAGCAGCAACAGACAGGGGTTCTACGAGCAGTACTTC
V: TRBV5-1; J: TRBJ2-7; D: NA; size: NA; CDR3: CASSLWTLGEQYF; DNA: TGCGCCAGCAGCTTGTGGACCCTAGGGGAGCAGTACTTC
V: TRBV29-1; J: TRBJ2-3; D: NA; size: NA; CDR3: CSGKGVPGRTDTQYF; DNA: TGCAGCGGGAAGGGGGTCCCGGGGCGCACAGATACGCAGTATTTT
V: TRBV7-9; J: TRBJ2-5; D: TRBD2; size: NA; CDR3: CASSFRGGVETQYF; DNA: TGTGCCAGCAGCTTCCGCGGGGGAGTTGAGACCCAGTACTTC
V: TRBV10-3; J: TRBJ2-1; D: TRBD2; size: few; CDR3: CAISGEGAGGSSSYNEQFF; DNA: TGTGCCATCAGTGGTGAGGGTGCGGGAGGCTCGAGCTCCTACAATGAGCAGTTCTTC
V: TRBV10-2; J: TRBJ2-3; D: NA; size: NA; CDR3: CASGISTDTQYF; DNA: TGCGCCAGCGGGATTAGCACAGATACGCAGTATTTT
V: TRBV6-1; J: TRBJ2-1; D: TRBD2; size: NA; CDR3: CASDGTSGGADLYNEQFF; DNA: TGTGCCAGTGACGGGACTAGCGGGGGAGCTGACCTTTACAATGAGCAGTTCTTC
V: TRBV20-1; J: TRBJ1-1; D: TRBD1; size: few; CDR3: CSMDRLNTEAFF; DNA: TGCAGTATGGACAGGTTGAACACTGAAGCTTTCTTT
V: TRBV5-1; J: TRBJ2-2; D: NA; size: NA; CDR3: CVSRPSTGELFF; DNA: TGCGTCAGCAGGCCCTCCACCGGGGAGCTGTTTTTT
V: TRBV20-1; J: TRBJ1-5; D: NA; size: NA; CDR3: CSARDPRDGSNQPQHF; DNA: TGCAGTGCTAGAGACCCCCGGGACGGAAGCAATCAGCCCCAGCATTTT
V: TRBV20-1; J: TRBJ2-7; D: TRBD2; size: once; CDR3: CSARMLAGGTGYEQYF; DNA: TGCAGTGCTAGGATGCTAGCGGGAGGGACGGGATACGAGCAGTACTTC